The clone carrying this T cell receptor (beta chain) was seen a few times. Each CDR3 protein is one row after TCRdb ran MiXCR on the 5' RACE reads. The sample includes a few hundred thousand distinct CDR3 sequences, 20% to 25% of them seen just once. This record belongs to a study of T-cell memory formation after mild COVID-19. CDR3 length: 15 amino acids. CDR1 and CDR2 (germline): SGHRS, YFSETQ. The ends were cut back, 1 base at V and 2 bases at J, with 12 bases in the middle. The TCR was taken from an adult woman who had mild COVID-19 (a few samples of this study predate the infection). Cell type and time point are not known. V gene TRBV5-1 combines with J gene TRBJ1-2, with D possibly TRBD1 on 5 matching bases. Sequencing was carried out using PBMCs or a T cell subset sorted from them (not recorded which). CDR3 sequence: CASSLFYRSNYGYTF. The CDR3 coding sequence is TGCGCCAGCAGCTTGTTTTACAGGAGCAACTATGGCTACACCTTC.